A single TCR beta chain is shown here with its context. This sample is drawn from a study of cytomegalovirus exposure and HLA in healthy donors. Study context: The 120 or so validation repertoires, a later analysis reported, used the same platform as the approximately 700 first-cohort repertoires.

Repertoires were generated with immunoSEQ multiplex PCR, while TCRdb's copy carries only in-frame clones and drops some. This table holds around 120,000 clones, over 75% found once. The CDR3 sequence is 13 residues long. CDR1 is MNHNS, CDR2 SASEGT, per germline. V lost 3 bases and J lost 5, with 8 bases in between. Sequencing was carried out using PBMCs. The chain combines TRBV6-1 with TRBJ1-5; D is unresolved. The TCR sequence derives from a young woman in good health and CMV-seropositive. The DNA for the CDR3 is TGTGCCAGCAGTGATAGATTCGATCAGCCCCAGCATTTT. Residues: CASSDRFDQPQHF.